These 5 T cell receptor beta chains were sequenced from one sample in a study of regulatory T cells in long-lasting Graves disease. HTBI primers from iRepertoire and Arm-PCR of CDR3 regions yielded the TCR beta libraries. TCRdb passed the multiplex PCR reads through MiXCR, listing each CDR3 protein once. The sample lists 450,000 to 500,000 distinct CDR3 sequences, around 15% occurring once. Time point: newly diagnosed GD, antithyroid drugs for less than 3 months. PBMC RNA served as the TCR library source. These same data were also listed under a study on T cells in Graves' hyperthyroidism and ophthalmopathy.

This specimen was peripheral blood mononuclear cells (PBMCs), taken at new diagnosis, from a patient treated with antithyroid drugs. These receptors were collected from a man aged 40-50 years with Graves disease.

This chain uses TRBV9 with TRBJ2-1; tentatively, D is TRBD1 (6 bases). From germline, CDR1 is SGDLS and CDR2 YYNGEE. Trimming cost V 0 bases and J 12 bases, with 19 bases left between them. The CDR3 loop spans 15 amino acids. Written as DNA, the CDR3 is TGTGCCAGCAGCGTAGAGGGGGAGCCCAACGAGGTGCAGTTCTTC. Amino acid sequence: CASSVEGEPNEVQFF.

This clonotype was counted at least ten times. The J gene is TRBJ2-1, the V gene TRBV11-3, with 10 bases that match TRBD2. The germline gives CDR1 SGHNT, CDR2 YENEEA. Trimming cost V 5 bases and J 6 bases; bases outside gene matches: 4. CDR3 length: 14 amino acids. CDR3 DNA: TGTGCCAGCAGCGTAGCGGGAGGATTCAATGAGCAGTTCTTC. Translation: CASSVAGGFNEQFF.

This clonotype was found many times. This CDR3 reads CSARLSVQGSWQPQHF. The CDR3 DNA reads as TGCAGTGCTAGACTCTCGGTACAGGGGTCGTGGCAGCCCCAGCATTTT. The rearrangement links TRBV20-1 to TRBJ1-5, with 7 positions matching TRBD1. This CDR3 has 16 amino acids. The V gene's germline CDR1 is DFQATT and CDR2 SNEGSKA (reference sequence). Trimming took 2 bases from V and 7 from J; bases not matched to a gene: 14.

This clonotype was recorded at least ten times. The genes are TRBV20-1 and TRBJ1-1; D remains unclear. This CDR3 comprises 15 residues. Germline V gene data show CDR1 as DFQATT and CDR2 as SNEGSKA (reference sequence). V was pared by 3 bases and J by 5 bases, with 19 bases between. In DNA, the CDR3 is TGCAGTGCTAGTGACCCCCATTTAGGGTGGACTGAAGCTTTCTTT. Its protein product is CSASDPHLGWTEAFF.

This clonotype was counted ten times or more. The V call is TRBV5-5, the J call TRBJ2-3; 10 nucleotides align to TRBD2. The germline V gene encodes CDR1 SGHKS and CDR2 YYEKEE (reference sequence). V dropped 1 base and J dropped 1; count of bases not matched to a gene: 6. The CDR3 loop spans 17 amino acids. The chain's CDR3 is CASSLKTSGSGTDTQYF. As DNA, the CDR3 is TGTGCCAGCAGCTTGAAGACTAGCGGGTCCGGCACAGATACGCAGTATTTT.